This T cell receptor (beta chain) was recorded in a study of cytomegalovirus exposure and HLA in healthy donors. Assay used: immunoSEQ multiplex PCR; TCRdb lists only in-frame clones, some missing. The data hold about 150,000 clones, with 85% to 90% observed a single time. Germline-derived CDR1 and CDR2 are MDHEN and SYDVKM. The CDR3 consists of 14 residues. V was clipped by 6 bases and J by 2 bases, with 13 bases between them. Study-level findings and limits: According to a subsequent analysis, TCR clusters from the first cohort were inclined to appear together in the 90 to 150 validation repertoires. The study put roughly 160 TCR beta chains on its list as cytomegalovirus-associated.

Concerning this clone: Antigen: not known.

This chain connects TRBV28 to TRBJ2-5; D remains ambiguous. Sequencing was performed on PBMCs. The sequence came from a woman younger than 45 in good health and CMV-seropositive. The CDR3 loop is CASSPAFGQETQYF. The DNA of the CDR3 is TGTGCCAGCAGCCCCGCTTTCGGGCAAGAGACCCAGTACTTC.